This TCR beta chain was recorded in a study of T-cell memory formation after mild COVID-19 (dated by TCRdb to the early 2020s). Study-wide context: Most TCR sequence clusters were specific to one of the two donors. Two young, previously healthy adult volunteers, one female and one male, were included in the cohort. T-cell clones expanding and contracting after mild COVID-19 in a couple of donors were tracked by longitudinal TCRalpha and TCRbeta repertoire sequencing.

Ficoll-Paque density gradient centrifugation was the method used to isolate PBMCs. Note on this clonotype: Its specific antigen is unknown. The record has no base qualities; no much larger clone is one base away.

Overall study results and their limits: Only two mild cases were covered in the study, and larger cohorts including severe cases with pre-infection samples were considered necessary. From day 15 to 85, contracting clones showed balanced CD4/CD8 phenotypes, whereas a second wave of clones that expanded from day 15 to 37 leaned towards CD4+. Contracting CD4+ clones appeared mostly in the CM and EM memory subsets, whereas CD8+ clones were enriched in EMRA. Whether the second-wave clones peaking on day 37 were SARS-CoV-2 specific was not confirmed. The detection of some responding clones in pre-infection memory suggests that pre-existing cross-reactive memory T cells joined the SARS-CoV-2 response.

There are 15 amino acids in the CDR3, from cysteine to phenylalanine inclusive. Only the CDR3 part of the read is kept: 45 bases, read in frame from the first base. The germline V gene supplies CDR1 KGHSH and CDR2 LQKENI. For this chain, trimming is 6 bases at the V end and 10 bases at the J end, and the number of junction bases without a gene match is 12. TCRdb records Illumina NovaSeq 6000 as the sequencer. TCRalpha and TCRbeta cDNA libraries were constructed by 5'RACE with constant-segment primers, with sample barcodes and unique molecular identifiers being introduced. Trizol reagent was used to extract RNA from every sample. Amplification of the libraries took two PCR steps, and the second step added a second sample barcode plus Illumina TruSeq adapters. The libraries were sequenced on an Illumina NovaSeq using 2 x 150 bp paired-end reads. Per the original workflow: Demultiplexing of reads and collapsing into UMI-guided consensus sequences were performed with migec v1.2.7. Using mixcr v2.1.11, the UMI consensuses were aligned to TRA and TRB V and J templates and assembled into clonotypes. A clonotype was counted as expanded or contracted only when both edgeR and NoisET called the clonotype significant, with the noise models trained on biological replicates. For edgeR calls, a false discovery rate-adjusted p below 0.01 and a log2 fold-change threshold of 1 were applied. As an exploratory analysis of dynamics, PCA with hierarchical clustering was applied to max-normalized trajectories of the 1000 most abundant clonotypes. The CD4 or CD8 phenotype of responding clones was assigned using the separately sequenced CD4+ and CD8+ repertoires. TCRdb ran its own pipeline on the public reads, namely fastp trimming at Q25 and MiXCR clone calling, and kept in-frame beta chains. Each CDR3 protein appears once, grouped with its most common genes and DNA. Here the V and J calls rest on TCRdb's processing, not on the authors' analysis. The sample includes 550,000 to 600,000 distinct CDR3 sequences, with around a sixth observed a single time. The biggest ten clones account for 8.1% of the sample.

This sequence was found in an adult woman who had mild COVID-19 (a few samples of this study predate the infection). The sample titles of this study are shuffled in the database, so cell type and time point are left out; the donor was told from shared clones. The rearranged chain carries TRBV18 and TRBJ1-6; 7 middle bases align to TRBD1. The material sequenced was PBMCs or a T cell subset sorted from them (not recorded which). CDR3 protein: CASSPWTGSKSPLHF. In nucleotides, the sequence is TGTGCCAGCTCTCCATGGACAGGCTCGAAATCACCCCTCCACTTT. The full variable domain, with segments outside the CDR3 supplied by the reference TRBV18 and TRBJ1-6 proteins, appears as NAGVMQNPRHLVRRRGQEARLRCSPMKGHSHVYWYRQLPEEGLKFMVYLQKENIIDESGMPKERFSAEFPKEGPSILRIQQVVRGDSAAYFCASSPWTGSKSPLHFGNGTRLTVT.